The 6 T cell receptor beta chains below come from one sample, sequenced in a study of naive and memory T cell subsets. An equimolar mix of two oligonucleotides served as the beta constant-region primer for TRBC1 and TRBC2. Four rounds of PCR amplified the ligated cDNA using nested alpha and beta constant-region primers plus SP2. TCRdb processed the UMI-ligation and nested PCR reads anew with MiXCR; each CDR3 protein has one entry. The sample has tens of thousands of distinct CDR3 sequences; approximately 10% are singletons. The source material was naive CD8+ T cells from blood. The receptors were sampled from a human donor in good health.

A few counts support this clonotype. V gene TRBV20-1 combines with J gene TRBJ2-1, with 11 positions matching TRBD2. Germline V gene lookup returns CDR1 DFQATT and CDR2 SNEGSKA (reference sequence). CDR3 size: 17 residues. The V gene end was trimmed by 6 bases and the J gene end by 0 bases; junction bases not matched to a gene: 10. The CDR3: CSARGTSGLSSYNEQFF. CDR3 in DNA: TGCAGTGCCAGGGGGACTAGCGGTCTCAGCTCCTACAATGAGCAGTTCTTC.

This clonotype was counted many times. V usage is TRBV4-1 and J usage is TRBJ2-1, with 8 positions matching TRBD2. The CDR3 totals 16 residues. Germline CDR1 reads MGHRA; CDR2 reads YSYEKL. With V trimmed by 0 bases and J by 6 bases, 7 bases remained unmatched. In DNA form, the CDR3 reads TGCGCCAGCAGCCAAGATGGGACTAGGGGAGTCAATGAGCAGTTCTTC. This gives the protein CASSQDGTRGVNEQFF.

Concerning this clonotype itself: Since a much larger clone is just one base distant, this may be a read error. CDR3 DNA sequence: TGCAGTGCTAGAGGGACAGACCTACAAGAGACCAAGTACTTC. Translation gives CSARGTDLQETKYF. The chain uses TRBV20-1 and TRBJ2-5; a possible D gene is TRBD1 (6 bases). CDR1 is DFQATT, CDR2 SNEGSKA, per germline (reference sequence). The CDR3 is 14 residues long.

At least ten counts were recorded for this clonotype. The chain uses TRBV12-3 or TRBV12-4 and TRBJ1-2; D perhaps matches TRBD1 (5 bases). V lost 6 bases and J lost 5, with 10 bases in between. The CDR3 totals 12 residues. CDR3 amino acids: CASSGGGYGYTF. As DNA, the CDR3 is TGTGCCAGCAGCGGGGGGGGGTATGGCTACACCTTC.

The chain has TRBV3-1 and TRBJ2-1; D tentatively fits TRBD1 or TRBD2 (5 bases each). CDR1 is LGHDT, CDR2 YNNKEL, per germline (reference sequence). The CDR3 is made up of 15 amino acids. Trimming removed 4 bases at V and 8 bases at J, with 18 bases between. The CDR3 coding sequence is TGTGCCAGCAGCCCCACAAGCCCCCGGGACCATGAGCAGTTCTTC. Translated, it gives CASSPTSPRDHEQFF.

A few counts support this clonotype. J is TRBJ1-3 and V is TRBV29-1; D remains unclear. V lost 3 bases to trimming and J lost 0 bases, with 15 bases between them. Germline CDR1 reads SQVTM; CDR2 reads ANQGSEA. The CDR3 has 16 amino acids. The chain's CDR3 is CSVEKFGVPSGNTIYF. The CDR3 nucleotides read TGCAGCGTTGAGAAGTTTGGGGTACCCTCTGGAAACACCATATATTTT.